The clone carrying this T cell receptor beta chain appeared a single time. Its specificity is not known. This entry comes from a study of cytomegalovirus exposure and HLA in healthy donors. Study observations and caveats: Data from an earlier analysis indicated that most TCR beta V segments were productive either about 87% or about 30% of the time. Some V segments (TRBV6-2 and TRBV6-3 among them) were excluded as indistinguishable.

These donors counted as nominally healthy when sampled, but unrecorded immune exposures were likely. The study ran its PCR with 60 Vbeta and 13 Jbeta primers. Measured with immunoSEQ multiplex PCR; TCRdb has only the in-frame clones, and not every one. The table has roughly 120,000 clones, around 77% seen once; the top ten hold roughly 12%. The CDR3 totals 17 residues. With V trimmed by 4 bases and J by 0 bases, 7 bases remained unmatched. The germline V gene has CDR1 MDHEN and CDR2 SYDVKM. The receptor was derived from a woman in her forties in good health and CMV-seropositive. Material for sequencing was PBMCs. This chain uses TRBV28 with TRBJ1-5, with 9 bases that match TRBD1. The CDR3 reads CASSSIRDRASNQPQHF. The DNA of the CDR3 is TGTGCCAGCAGTTCCATCCGGGACAGGGCTAGCAATCAGCCCCAGCATTTT.